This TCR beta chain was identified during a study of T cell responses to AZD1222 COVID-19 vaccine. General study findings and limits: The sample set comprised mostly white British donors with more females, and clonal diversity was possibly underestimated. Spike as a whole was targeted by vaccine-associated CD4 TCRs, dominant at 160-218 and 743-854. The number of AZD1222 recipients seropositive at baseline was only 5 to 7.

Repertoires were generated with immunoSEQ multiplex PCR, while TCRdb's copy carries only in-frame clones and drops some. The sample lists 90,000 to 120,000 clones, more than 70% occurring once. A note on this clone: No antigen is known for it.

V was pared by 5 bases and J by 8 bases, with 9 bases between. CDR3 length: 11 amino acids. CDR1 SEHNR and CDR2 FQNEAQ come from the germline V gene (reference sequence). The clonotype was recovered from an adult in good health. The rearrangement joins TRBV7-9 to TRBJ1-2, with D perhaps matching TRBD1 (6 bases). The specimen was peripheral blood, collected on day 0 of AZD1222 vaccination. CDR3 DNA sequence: TGTGCCAGCAGCCCAGGGGTCGGCTACACCTTC. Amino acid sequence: CASSPGVGYTF.